This TCR beta chain was sequenced for a study of cytomegalovirus exposure and HLA in healthy donors. Study background: As released early, the data held 75 million to 90 million unique TCRs from HLA-typed donors. General observations from the study: In vitro checks showed that a few CMV-associated chains really do target CMV antigens.

The CDR3 runs to 15 residues. V shed 5 bases and J 4 bases; nucleotides not matched to a gene: 5. Germline V gene data show CDR1 as SNHLY and CDR2 as FYNNEI. A word on this clone: Its cognate antigen is unknown.

The PCR ran on 60 Vbeta and 13 Jbeta primers. This table comes from immunoSEQ multiplex PCR, and its TCRdb copy is limited to in-frame clones, with some not included. This table holds roughly 140,000 clones, 55% to 75% found once. This clonotype originated in a woman aged 55-69 years in good health and CMV-seropositive. The chain uses TRBV2 and TRBJ1-5; 10 nucleotides match TRBD1. Sequencing was carried out using PBMCs. In DNA, the CDR3 is TGTGCCAGCAGTCGGGACAGGGGAGGGAATCAGCCCCAGCATTTT. Translation gives CASSRDRGGNQPQHF.